This T cell receptor beta chain was sequenced for a study of T cell responses to AZD1222 COVID-19 vaccine. The CDR3 loop spans 13 amino acids. The V end lost 0 bases, the J end lost 4 bases, and 9 bases lay between the germline ends. The germline V gene has CDR1 GTSNPN and CDR2 SVGIG (reference sequence). Profiled with immunoSEQ multiplex PCR; TCRdb holds only in-frame clones, not every one. The repertoire has some 130,000 clones, 70% to 90% of them found once; the top ten carry around 1.6%. Sequenced here: peripheral blood, sampled on day 0 of AZD1222 vaccination. The receptor was derived from an adult in good health. J is TRBJ2-5 and V is TRBV30; D remains ambiguous. CDR3 loop: CAWSVRIRETQYF. DNA for the CDR3: TGTGCCTGGAGTGTGCGAATCAGAGAGACCCAGTACTTC.